The text below deals with one T cell receptor beta chain. What it recognizes is unknown. The CDR3 is made up of 14 amino acids. Germline V gene lookup returns CDR1 SGHRS and CDR2 YFSETQ. Trimming left V 0 bases short and J 14 bases short, with 19 bases between. The sample comes from a study of beta chain features in type 1 diabetes. Overall study context: Patients shared similar age, gender and cell yields with healthy donors. Study-wide points: The study left unresolved whether HLA type influences TCRB rearrangement. Healthy donors had naive, central memory and Treg TCRB repertoires that appeared less similar than those seen among patients.

Reverse transcription of all isolated RNA meant that expressed TCRB transcripts were sequenced. Approximately 3.7 million reads per sample on average were obtained from naive, central memory and regulatory T cell samples. Repertoires were generated with immunoSEQ multiplex PCR, while TCRdb's copy carries only in-frame clones and drops some. The sample holds hundreds of thousands of clones, roughly 10% seen once. Sequences were obtained from naive CD4+ T cells from blood. This chain uses TRBV5-1 with TRBJ2-3; D could derive from TRBD1 or TRBD2 (5 bases each). The clonotype comes from a woman younger than 35 in good health. The CDR3 protein is CASSLDMGPGYRYF. The CDR3 DNA reads as TGCGCCAGCAGCTTGGATATGGGACCCGGATACCGGTATTTT.